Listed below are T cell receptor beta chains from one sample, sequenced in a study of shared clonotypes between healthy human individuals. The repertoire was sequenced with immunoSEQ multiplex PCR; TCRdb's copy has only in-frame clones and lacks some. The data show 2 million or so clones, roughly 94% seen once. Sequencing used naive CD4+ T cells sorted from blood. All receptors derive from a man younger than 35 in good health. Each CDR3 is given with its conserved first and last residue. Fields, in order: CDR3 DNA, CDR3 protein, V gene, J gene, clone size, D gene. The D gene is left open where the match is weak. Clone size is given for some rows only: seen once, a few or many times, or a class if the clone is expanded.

CDR3nt: TGTGCCAGCAGCGTAGATTTAGTCAATGAGCAGTTCTTC
CDR3aa: CASSVDLVNEQFF
v_gene: TRBV9
j_gene: TRBJ2-1
abundance: once
d_gene: NA

CDR3nt: TGTGCCAGCAGTTACGGTGCAGGAGCCTACGAGCAGTACTTC
CDR3aa: CASSYGAGAYEQYF
v_gene: TRBV6-5
j_gene: TRBJ2-7
abundance: NA
d_gene: NA

CDR3nt: TGTGCCAGCAGTAAAACTAGCGGGGTCTACGAGCAGTACTTC
CDR3aa: CASSKTSGVYEQYF
v_gene: TRBV6-6
j_gene: TRBJ2-7
abundance: NA
d_gene: TRBD2

CDR3nt: TGTGCCAGCAGTTTGGAGGGCAGGGTGAACTATGGCTACACCTTC
CDR3aa: CASSLEGRVNYGYTF
v_gene: TRBV27
j_gene: TRBJ1-2
abundance: once
d_gene: NA

CDR3nt: TGTGCCAGCAGCAGCGGGTTCTCTGGAAACACCATATATTTT
CDR3aa: CASSSGFSGNTIYF
v_gene: TRBV2
j_gene: TRBJ1-3
abundance: NA
d_gene: NA

CDR3nt: TGCAGCGTCGATAGCAACACAGATACGCAGTATTTT
CDR3aa: CSVDSNTDTQYF
v_gene: TRBV29-1
j_gene: TRBJ2-3
abundance: NA
d_gene: NA

CDR3nt: TGTGCCAGCAGTTACTCGTTAACAGGGAGGAACACTGAAGCTTTCTTT
CDR3aa: CASSYSLTGRNTEAFF
v_gene: TRBV6-5
j_gene: TRBJ1-1
abundance: NA
d_gene: NA

CDR3nt: TGTGCCATTCTCCGGGACAGGGCCAATCAGCCCCAGCATTTT
CDR3aa: CAILRDRANQPQHF
v_gene: TRBV27
j_gene: TRBJ1-5
abundance: NA
d_gene: TRBD1

CDR3nt: TGCAGCGTCGTGACTAGCGGGAGTGCTGCAGATACGCAGTATTTT
CDR3aa: CSVVTSGSAADTQYF
v_gene: TRBV29-1
j_gene: TRBJ2-3
abundance: NA
d_gene: TRBD2

CDR3nt: TGTGCCAGCAGCTTATACACAAACTATGGCTACACCTTC
CDR3aa: CASSLYTNYGYTF
v_gene: TRBV7-2
j_gene: TRBJ1-2
abundance: NA
d_gene: NA

CDR3nt: TGTGCCGGCCAAAGCCAGGTTTATGAAAAACTGTTTTTT
CDR3aa: CAGQSQVYEKLFF
v_gene: TRBV6-1
j_gene: TRBJ1-4
abundance: NA
d_gene: NA

CDR3nt: TGTGCCAGCAGCTTAGATCGAGGGTCCGACAATGAGCAGTTCTTC
CDR3aa: CASSLDRGSDNEQFF
v_gene: TRBV11-3
j_gene: TRBJ2-1
abundance: NA
d_gene: NA

CDR3nt: TGCGCCAGCAGTGACCCGACAGTGAACTATGGCTACACCTTC
CDR3aa: CASSDPTVNYGYTF
v_gene: TRBV10-1
j_gene: TRBJ1-2
abundance: NA
d_gene: NA

CDR3nt: TGTGCCTGGAGCATTCGCACTAGCGGGCGTTACGAGCAGTACTTC
CDR3aa: CAWSIRTSGRYEQYF
v_gene: TRBV30
j_gene: TRBJ2-7
abundance: NA
d_gene: TRBD2

CDR3nt: TGTGCCAGCAGGACGGGGGGCCAAGAGACCCAGTACTTC
CDR3aa: CASRTGGQETQYF
v_gene: TRBV25-1
j_gene: TRBJ2-5
abundance: NA
d_gene: TRBD2

CDR3nt: TGCGCCAGCAGCCAGGTCTTCGGGGGCGGCAATCAGCCCCAGCATTTT
CDR3aa: CASSQVFGGGNQPQHF
v_gene: TRBV4-3
j_gene: TRBJ1-5
abundance: once
d_gene: NA

CDR3nt: TGTGCTAGTGCCCAAAACGGGGGTACAGATACGCAGTATTTT
CDR3aa: CASAQNGGTDTQYF
v_gene: TRBV12-5
j_gene: TRBJ2-3
abundance: NA
d_gene: NA

CDR3nt: TGCGCCAGCAGCCCTAATCCCGGGGGCTCTCAGCCCCAGCATTTT
CDR3aa: CASSPNPGGSQPQHF
v_gene: TRBV4-1
j_gene: TRBJ1-5
abundance: NA
d_gene: NA

CDR3nt: TGTGCCAGCAGTGAAGGCCTAGCTGGGAATGAGCAGTTCTTC
CDR3aa: CASSEGLAGNEQFF
v_gene: TRBV6-4
j_gene: TRBJ2-1
abundance: NA
d_gene: NA

CDR3nt: TGTGCCAGCAGCTTAGTACGGGAGTCCTACAATGAGCAGTTCTTC
CDR3aa: CASSLVRESYNEQFF
v_gene: TRBV7-2
j_gene: TRBJ2-1
abundance: NA
d_gene: NA

CDR3nt: TGTGCCAGCAGGGCGGTAGTGGCCTACGAGCAGTACTTC
CDR3aa: CASRAVVAYEQYF
v_gene: TRBV6-6
j_gene: TRBJ2-7
abundance: NA
d_gene: NA

CDR3nt: TGTGCCGCCGGGACTAGCGGGAGGGACGCCAGGGAGCAGTTCTTC
CDR3aa: CAAGTSGRDAREQFF
v_gene: TRBV10-3
j_gene: TRBJ2-1
abundance: NA
d_gene: TRBD2

CDR3nt: TGTGCCAGCAGTCTGTGGGGAGATACGCAGTATTTT
CDR3aa: CASSLWGDTQYF
v_gene: TRBV28
j_gene: TRBJ2-3
abundance: NA
d_gene: NA

CDR3nt: TGTGCCAGCAGTGAAGTAATTTACACCTTC
CDR3aa: CASSEVIYTF
v_gene: TRBV2
j_gene: TRBJ1-2
abundance: NA
d_gene: NA

CDR3nt: TGTGCCAGCCGGCCCCCTGGGGCCAACGTCCTGACTTTC
CDR3aa: CASRPPGANVLTF
v_gene: TRBV25-1
j_gene: TRBJ2-6
abundance: NA
d_gene: NA

CDR3nt: TGTGCCTGGACCCCCGGAGGGGGGAGGCCCTACGAGCAGTACTTC
CDR3aa: CAWTPGGGRPYEQYF
v_gene: TRBV30
j_gene: TRBJ2-7
abundance: NA
d_gene: NA

CDR3nt: TGTGCCAGCAGTCCCGAGACAGCGTATGGCTACACCTTC
CDR3aa: CASSPETAYGYTF
v_gene: TRBV28
j_gene: TRBJ1-2
abundance: NA
d_gene: NA

CDR3nt: TGCAGCGTTGCACAGGGGGGCAGCGAAGCTTTCTTT
CDR3aa: CSVAQGGSEAFF
v_gene: TRBV29-1
j_gene: TRBJ1-1
abundance: NA
d_gene: TRBD1

CDR3nt: TGTGCCATCTGGGACAGGGGCGTTTCAGATACGCAGTATTTT
CDR3aa: CAIWDRGVSDTQYF
v_gene: TRBV10-3
j_gene: TRBJ2-3
abundance: NA
d_gene: TRBD1

CDR3nt: TGTGCCTGGAGTGCCCGAGCGGGGGGGCCGGCAGATACGCAGTATTTT
CDR3aa: CAWSARAGGPADTQYF
v_gene: TRBV30
j_gene: TRBJ2-3
abundance: NA
d_gene: TRBD2

CDR3nt: TGTGCCAGCAGTGAAGGGGGCAGGAATCAGCCCCAGCATTTT
CDR3aa: CASSEGGRNQPQHF
v_gene: TRBV2
j_gene: TRBJ1-5
abundance: NA
d_gene: NA

CDR3nt: TGTGCCAGCAGCAAAGCAGGGGCGGCCAACTACGAGCAGTACTTC
CDR3aa: CASSKAGAANYEQYF
v_gene: TRBV21-1
j_gene: TRBJ2-7
abundance: once
d_gene: NA

CDR3nt: TGTGCCAGCACCGGGACGGGTGGAGGTAACACCGGGGAGCTGTTTTTT
CDR3aa: CASTGTGGGNTGELFF
v_gene: TRBV7-9
j_gene: TRBJ2-2
abundance: NA
d_gene: NA

CDR3nt: TGTGCCAGCAGCTTAGGACAGGGAGATTTTTACGAGCAGTACTTC
CDR3aa: CASSLGQGDFYEQYF
v_gene: TRBV11-3
j_gene: TRBJ2-7
abundance: NA
d_gene: TRBD1

CDR3nt: TGTGCCAGCTCACGTAGCAATCAGCCCCAGCATTTT
CDR3aa: CASSRSNQPQHF
v_gene: TRBV18
j_gene: TRBJ1-5
abundance: NA
d_gene: NA

CDR3nt: TGCGCCAGCAGCCAAGATTGGTGGCGGGAGAGGGGCACAGATACGCAGTATTTT
CDR3aa: CASSQDWWRERGTDTQYF
v_gene: TRBV4-3
j_gene: TRBJ2-3
abundance: NA
d_gene: TRBD2

CDR3nt: TGCGCCAGCAGCTTACGAACAGGGGACGGGAAACTGTTTTTT
CDR3aa: CASSLRTGDGKLFF
v_gene: TRBV5-1
j_gene: TRBJ1-4
abundance: NA
d_gene: TRBD1

CDR3nt: TGTGCCAGCAGCTTATGGGGGACTGGCGGGAGGGTTATAGATACGCAGTATTTT
CDR3aa: CASSLWGTGGRVIDTQYF
v_gene: TRBV11-2
j_gene: TRBJ2-3
abundance: NA
d_gene: TRBD2

CDR3nt: TGTGCCAGCAGCCCCGGACAGGCAACTAATGAAAAACTGTTTTTT
CDR3aa: CASSPGQATNEKLFF
v_gene: TRBV28
j_gene: TRBJ1-4
abundance: many
d_gene: TRBD1

CDR3nt: TGTGCCAGCAGCTATGGACAGGGCTATGGCTACACCTTC
CDR3aa: CASSYGQGYGYTF
v_gene: TRBV7-3
j_gene: TRBJ1-2
abundance: NA
d_gene: TRBD1

CDR3nt: TGTGCCAGCAGCTCCGGGAGAAAAGATTCACCCCTCCACTTT
CDR3aa: CASSSGRKDSPLHF
v_gene: TRBV6-5
j_gene: TRBJ1-6
abundance: NA
d_gene: NA

CDR3nt: TGCAGCGGATGGGAAGCAAAAAACACTGAAGCTTTCTTT
CDR3aa: CSGWEAKNTEAFF
v_gene: TRBV29-1
j_gene: TRBJ1-1
abundance: NA
d_gene: NA

CDR3nt: TGTGCCAGCCACGTCTCCCCCTACAATGAGCAGTTCTTC
CDR3aa: CASHVSPYNEQFF
v_gene: TRBV2
j_gene: TRBJ2-1
abundance: NA
d_gene: NA

CDR3nt: TGTGCCAGTAGGGAGGGGGCACAATCACCCCTCCACTTT
CDR3aa: CASREGAQSPLHF
v_gene: TRBV19
j_gene: TRBJ1-6
abundance: NA
d_gene: TRBD1